This T cell receptor (beta chain) was identified during a study of T cells in Graves' hyperthyroidism and ophthalmopathy. From germline, CDR1 is SGHTA and CDR2 FQGNSA. V was clipped by 10 bases and J by 4 bases, with 14 bases between them. The CDR3 is 12 residues long. Each diagnosis was grounded in clinical symptoms, serum thyroxine and TRAb, thyroid ultrasound, and orbital computed tomography. Amplified TCR beta CDR3 regions came from RNA transcripts. HTBI primers were the set used in a first-round RT-PCR of the TCR CDR3. In TCRdb, the multiplex PCR reads were re-called with MiXCR into one record per CDR3 protein. The table includes 500,000 to 650,000 distinct CDR3 sequences, approximately 49% detected once.

This TCR came from an adult woman with Graves' disease, either hyperthyroidism or ophthalmopathy (not recorded which). Material: peripheral blood or thyroid tissue (not recorded which). J is TRBJ2-7 and V is TRBV7-2, with D hard to call. CDR3 bases: TGTGCCACCAGTGATTTAGGGTACGAGCAGTACTTC. It translates to CATSDLGYEQYF.